This passage covers 31 T cell receptor beta chains from one sample sequenced in a study of cytomegalovirus exposure and HLA in healthy donors. Vbeta (60) and Jbeta (13) primers were used in the PCR. Measured with immunoSEQ multiplex PCR; TCRdb has only the in-frame clones, and not every one. This sample yields around 81,000 clones, of which about two thirds are seen a single time; 5% to 6% belongs to the top ten. Sequencing input: PBMCs. These receptors came from a man younger than 40 in good health and CMV-seropositive.

A few counts support this clone. This chain links TRBV2 with TRBJ1-1, with D unresolved. The germline CDR1 and CDR2 sequences are SNHLY and FYNNEI. CDR3 length equals 14 residues. The V gene lost 6 bases and the J gene lost 0 bases, with 11 bases spanning the gap. CDR3 DNA sequence: TGTGCCAGCAGGCAGTCGTCTTTGAACACTGAAGCTTTCTTT. As protein: CASRQSSLNTEAFF.

This clone was found a few times. The chain uses TRBV11-3 and TRBJ2-1; TRBD2 is a possible D gene (6 bases). CDR1 is SGHNT and CDR2 is YENEEA in the germline V gene. V was clipped by 2 bases and J by 0 bases, with 8 bases between them. CDR3 size: 15 residues. The CDR3 is CASSLPGSSYNEQFF. DNA for the CDR3: TGTGCCAGCAGCTTACCCGGGAGCTCCTACAATGAGCAGTTCTTC.

The genes are TRBV9 and TRBJ2-5; D not certain. V was clipped by 4 bases and J by 3 bases, with 10 bases between them. Germline values: CDR1 SGDLS, CDR2 YYNGEE. This CDR3 is 13 amino acids long. For the CDR3, the DNA is TGTGCCAGCAGCACCCGACTTGAAGAGACCCAGTACTTC. Amino acid sequence: CASSTRLEETQYF.

The chain couples TRBV7-3 to TRBJ2-4, with 11 bases fitting TRBD2. Germline assignment: CDR1 SGHTA and CDR2 FQGTGA. J was trimmed by 1 base and V by 5 bases; bases with no gene match: 7. The CDR3 covers 17 residues. The CDR3 spells CASSPVAGGPAKNIQYF. For the CDR3, the DNA is TGTGCCAGCAGCCCCGTAGCGGGAGGGCCGGCCAAAAACATTCAGTACTTC.

The chain is built from TRBV14 and TRBJ2-7, with TRBD1 as a possible D gene (5 bases). V shed 1 base and J shed 3 bases, with 13 bases lying between them. CDR1 and CDR2 from the germline V gene are SGHDN and FVKESK. The CDR3 spans 15 residues. The CDR3 nucleotides read TGTGCCAGCAGCCAAGTCGGACACTTAAGCTACGAGCAGTACTTC. Amino acid sequence: CASSQVGHLSYEQYF. Complete variable domain (other parts from reference TRBV14 and TRBJ2-7): EAGVTQFPSHSVIEKGQTVTLRCDPISGHDNLYWYRRVMGKEIKFLLHFVKESKQDESGMPNNRFLAERTGGTYSTLKVQPAELEDSGVYFCASSQVGHLSYEQYFGPGTRLTVT.

The gene calls are TRBV18 and TRBJ2-1; 9 bases match TRBD2. CDR1 KGHSH and CDR2 LQKENI come from the germline V gene. Germline trimming cut 0 bases from V and 7 bases from J; bases unmatched to any gene: 4. This CDR3 has 15 residues. The CDR3 bases are TGTGCCAGCTCACCACCCGCGGGAGGGATGAATGAGCAGTTCTTC. Its translation: CASSPPAGGMNEQFF.

The genes are TRBV6-1 and TRBJ2-5, with D perhaps matching TRBD1 (7 bases). The V end lost 5 bases, the J end lost 3 bases, and 13 bases lay between the germline ends. Germline CDR1 MNHNS, CDR2 SASEGT. This CDR3 has 14 residues. The CDR3 sequence: CASSIRGDKETQYF. DNA of the CDR3: TGTGCCAGCAGTATCAGGGGGGATAAAGAGACCCAGTACTTC.

This clone was found a few times. The CDR3 DNA is TGTGCCATCAGTCGCCAGGGGGGAATTGGAAACACCATATATTTT. Protein sequence: CAISRQGGIGNTIYF. The chain uses TRBV10-3 and TRBJ1-3; TRBD1 matches 7 bases. In germline, CDR1 is ENHRY, CDR2 SYGVKD. With 5 bases clipped from V and 3 bases from J, the junction kept 7 bases outside the gene matches. The CDR3 totals 15 residues.

The V and J genes are TRBV7-3 and TRBJ2-6, with 16 bases lining up with TRBD2. Germline V gene lookup returns CDR1 SGHTA and CDR2 FQGTGA. The CDR3 is made up of 20 amino acids. The trim removed 4 bases at V and 0 bases at J, leaving 6 bases unmatched. This CDR3 reads CASSSGTSGRALSGANVLTF. The CDR3 coding sequence is TGTGCCAGCAGCTCCGGGACTAGCGGGAGGGCCCTCTCTGGGGCCAACGTCCTGACTTTC.

The chain employs TRBV15 and TRBJ2-5; 13 positions match TRBD2. V was clipped by 1 base and J by 5 bases; unmatched bases: 7. The CDR3 is made up of 17 amino acids. Looked up from germline, CDR1 is LNHNV and CDR2 is YYDKDF (reference sequence). The CDR3 loop is CATSRGGTSGIGETQYF. The CDR3 DNA sequence: TGTGCCACCAGCAGAGGGGGGACTAGCGGGATTGGGGAGACCCAGTACTTC. The variable domain in full, completed from reference TRBV15 and TRBJ2-5, reads DAMVIQNPRYQVTQFGKPVTLSCSQTLNHNVMYWYQQKSSQAPKLLFHYYDKDFNNEADTPDNFQSRRPNTSFCFLDIRSPGLGDTAMYLCATSRGGTSGIGETQYFGPGTRLLVL.

This chain links TRBV12-5 with TRBJ2-7, with D unresolved. Looked up from germline, CDR1 is LGHNT and CDR2 is FRNRAP. The V end was cut by 5 bases, the J end by 2 bases, with 10 bases between. The CDR3 runs to 13 residues. The CDR3 nucleotides are TGTGCTAGTGGTCCTGTGGGCCCCTACGAGCAGTACTTC. It yields the protein CASGPVGPYEQYF.

V gene TRBV6-5 combines with J gene TRBJ2-7; 9 bases line up with TRBD1. Unmatched junction bases numbered 10, after V lost 7 bases and J lost 3 bases. From germline, CDR1 is MNHEY and CDR2 SVGAGI. The CDR3 length is 15 residues. The CDR3 sequence is CASILPGQGFYEQYF. CDR3 DNA sequence: TGTGCCAGCATTCTACCGGGACAGGGATTCTACGAGCAGTACTTC.

The rearrangement uses TRBV5-1 and TRBJ1-4; D gene unclear. Germline assignment: CDR1 SGHRS and CDR2 YFSETQ. This CDR3 is 15 amino acids long. V was cut by 0 bases and J by 0 bases, with 6 bases left in between. CDR3 sequence (DNA): TGCGCCAGCAGCTTGGTCCCAGCAACTAATGAAAAACTGTTTTTT. Residues: CASSLVPATNEKLFF.

The rearrangement joins TRBV2 to TRBJ1-6; 8 bases map to TRBD1. The germline V gene has CDR1 SNHLY and CDR2 FYNNEI. This CDR3 comprises 13 residues. Trimming at V came to 6 bases and at J to 10 bases, leaving 5 bases not matched to a gene. The CDR3 sequence is CASRQGAESPLHF. The CDR3, as DNA: TGTGCCAGCAGGCAGGGGGCGGAATCACCCCTCCACTTT.

The chain joins TRBV27 to TRBJ1-1, with 8 bases matching TRBD1. J gave up 7 bases and V 3 bases, and 4 bases lay outside the gene matches. The CDR3 spans 13 residues. Germline values: CDR1 MNHEY, CDR2 SMNVEV (reference sequence). The CDR3 reads CASSFNGQGEAFF. The DNA of the CDR3 is TGTGCCAGCAGTTTCAACGGACAGGGTGAAGCTTTCTTT.

J is TRBJ2-7 and V is TRBV2; possible D gene TRBD1, 6 bases. From germline, CDR1 is SNHLY and CDR2 FYNNEI. V lost 4 bases and J 2 bases, leaving 15 bases between the germline ends. The CDR3 contains 15 residues. The CDR3 loop is CASSVVSGEPYEQYF. The CDR3 DNA is TGTGCCAGCAGTGTGGTTTCAGGGGAACCCTACGAGCAGTACTTC.

J is TRBJ2-7 and V is TRBV6-5; D not certain. Germline CDR1 and CDR2: MNHEY and SVGAGI. Trimming stripped 3 bases from V and 5 bases from J, with 5 bases between. CDR3 length: 11 amino acids. The CDR3 nucleotides are TGTGCCAGCAGTTATCCCGACGAGCAGTACTTC. Encoded protein: CASSYPDEQYF.

CDR3 region: CASSLSSGFWYQETQYF. The CDR3 nucleotides are TGTGCCAGCAGTTTATCGAGCGGATTTTGGTACCAAGAGACCCAGTACTTC. V and J are TRBV27 and TRBJ2-5; D is possibly TRBD2 (5 bases). This CDR3 region has 17 residues. Looked up from germline, CDR1 is MNHEY and CDR2 is SMNVEV (reference sequence). V lost 0 bases and J lost 0, with 14 bases in between.

This rearrangement joins TRBV7-9 to TRBJ1-4; D is unclear. This CDR3 comprises 11 residues. Deletions cut 7 bases from V and 5 bases from J, with 5 bases between. Germline CDR1 and CDR2: SEHNR and FQNEAQ (reference sequence). CDR3 loop: CASNENEKLFF. CDR3 nucleotide sequence: TGTGCCAGCAACGAGAATGAAAAACTGTTTTTT.

This clone has just a few counts. The CDR3 reads CASSLRGRDSYNEQFF. The DNA for the CDR3 is TGTGCCAGCAGCTTAAGAGGGCGGGACTCCTACAATGAGCAGTTCTTC. The genes are TRBV11-2 and TRBJ2-1, with TRBD2 as a possible D gene (6 bases). Germline CDR1 SGHAT, CDR2 FQNNGV. Trimming removed 2 bases at V and 0 bases at J, with 11 bases between. CDR3 length equals 16 residues.

This sequence joins TRBV9 and TRBJ2-3, with 9 bases that match TRBD1. In germline, CDR1 is SGDLS, CDR2 YYNGEE. This CDR3 spans 15 amino acids. J gave up 1 base and V 2 bases, and 2 bases lay outside the gene matches. In DNA, the CDR3 is TGTGCCAGCAGCGTCTGGACAGGGGGCACAGATACGCAGTATTTT. This codes for CASSVWTGGTDTQYF.

The chain links TRBV5-6 to TRBJ1-3, with 8 bases that match TRBD1. V lost 4 bases and J lost 5; bases outside the gene matches: 5. The CDR3 extends over 14 amino acids. Germline values: CDR1 SGHDT, CDR2 YYEEEE. The CDR3 spells CASSTGTGRNTIYF. In DNA, the CDR3 is TGTGCCAGCAGCACCGGGACAGGAAGAAACACCATATATTTT.

This sequence joins TRBV6-1 and TRBJ1-5; no clear D gene. Trimming pared 7 bases from V and 3 bases from J, leaving 16 bases between. Germline CDR1 MNHNS, CDR2 SASEGT. The CDR3 extends over 15 amino acids. For the CDR3, the DNA is TGTGCCAGCACCCCGGACGGCGGGGACAATCAGCCCCAGCATTTT. Its protein is CASTPDGGDNQPQHF.

Notes on this clone: The sample carries other DNA sequences with the same CDR3. The chain links TRBV29-1 to TRBJ1-1, with D unclear. Germline CDR1 SQVTM, CDR2 ANQGSEA. This CDR3 contains 10 residues. V was shortened by 6 bases and J by 2 bases, with 4 bases between the two germline ends. CDR3 sequence: CSVLNTEAFF. CDR3 sequence (DNA): TGCAGCGTCTTAAACACTGAAGCTTTCTTT.

The chain recombines TRBV27 with TRBJ2-7, with 7 bases aligning to TRBD2. V shed 2 bases and J 4 bases; nucleotides not matched to a gene: 5. The germline CDR1 and CDR2 sequences are MNHEY and SMNVEV (reference sequence). CDR3 length equals 14 residues. CDR3 sequence (DNA): TGTGCCAGCAGTTTAAGGACTAGGGGATACGAGCAGTACTTC. Its protein product is CASSLRTRGYEQYF.

The chain recombines TRBV2 with TRBJ2-2; the D gene is possibly TRBD2 (5 bases). Per germline, CDR1 SNHLY and CDR2 FYNNEI. V was shortened by 11 bases and J by 4 bases, with 11 bases between the two germline ends. The CDR3 covers 12 residues. The CDR3 DNA sequence: TGTGCCTCGGAGAGGGCCACCGGGGAGCTGTTTTTT. Translating it yields CASERATGELFF.

This chain uses TRBV19 with TRBJ1-2, with 9 bases identical to TRBD1. The CDR3 totals 14 residues. The ends lost 6 bases at V and 3 bases at J; junction bases unmatched: 5. Germline values: CDR1 LNHDA, CDR2 SQIVND (reference sequence). For the CDR3, the DNA is TGTGCCAGTAGGGGGACAGGGTCGGACTATGGCTACACCTTC. It yields the protein CASRGTGSDYGYTF.

This chain links TRBV28 with TRBJ1-3, with D unclear. The CDR3 spans 10 residues. Germline V CDR1 and CDR2: MDHEN, SYDVKM. With 11 bases removed from V and 3 bases from J, the gap between germline ends came to 5 bases. CDR3 coding DNA: TGTGCCTCGAGTGGAAACACCATATATTTT. It yields the protein CASSGNTIYF.

This chain uses TRBV2 with TRBJ2-5; 9 nucleotides agree with TRBD1. Germline CDR1 reads SNHLY; CDR2 reads FYNNEI. Germline trimming cut 5 bases from V and 5 bases from J; bases unmatched to any gene: 18. The CDR3 sequence is 18 residues long. This chain's CDR3 is CASSLQTGGAFIAETQYF. The DNA of the CDR3 is TGTGCCAGCAGTCTACAAACAGGGGGCGCCTTCATAGCGGAGACCCAGTACTTC.

The rearrangement uses TRBV30 and TRBJ2-2; D might be TRBD2 (7 bases). Germline V lookup: CDR1 GTSNPN, CDR2 SVGIG (reference sequence). Trimming pared 0 bases from V and 0 bases from J, leaving 20 bases between. CDR3 size: 19 residues. CDR3: CAWSVFGGDMISNTGELFF. The DNA for the CDR3 is TGTGCCTGGAGTGTGTTTGGGGGGGACATGATTTCGAACACCGGGGAGCTGTTTTTT. Drawing the rest from reference TRBV30 and TRBJ2-2, the complete variable domain is SQTIHQWPATLVQPVGSPLSLECTVEGTSNPNLYWYRQAAGRGLQLLFYSVGIGQISSEVPQNLSASRPQDRQFILSSKKLLLSDSGFYLCAWSVFGGDMISNTGELFFGEGSRLTVL.

The J gene is TRBJ2-7, the V gene TRBV10-3; the D is unclear. The CDR3 length is 12 residues. The V and J ends lost 8 bases and 3 bases respectively, with 11 bases between them. In germline, CDR1 is ENHRY, CDR2 SYGVKD. CDR3 region: CAIGQMVYEQYF. CDR3 DNA sequence: TGTGCCATCGGCCAGATGGTCTACGAGCAGTACTTC.